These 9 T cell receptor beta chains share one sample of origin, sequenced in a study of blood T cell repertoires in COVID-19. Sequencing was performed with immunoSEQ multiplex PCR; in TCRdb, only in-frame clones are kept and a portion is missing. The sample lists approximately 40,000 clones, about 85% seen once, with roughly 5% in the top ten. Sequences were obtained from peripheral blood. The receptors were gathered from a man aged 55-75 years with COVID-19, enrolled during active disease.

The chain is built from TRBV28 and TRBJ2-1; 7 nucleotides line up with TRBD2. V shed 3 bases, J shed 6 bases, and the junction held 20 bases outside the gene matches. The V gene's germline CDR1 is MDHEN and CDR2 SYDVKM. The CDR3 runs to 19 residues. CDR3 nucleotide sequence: TGTGCCAGCAGTTTTTTATTCGAGTCCGGCGGGAGTTGGTCCAATGAGCAGTTCTTC. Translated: CASSFLFESGGSWSNEQFF.

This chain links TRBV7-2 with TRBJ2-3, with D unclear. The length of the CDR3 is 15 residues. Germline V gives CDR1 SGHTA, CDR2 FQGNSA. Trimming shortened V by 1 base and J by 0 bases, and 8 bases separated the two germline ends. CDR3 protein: CASSLVAKSTDTQYF. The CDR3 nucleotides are TGTGCCAGCAGCTTAGTAGCCAAGAGCACAGATACGCAGTATTTT.

The chain's CDR3 is CASSSGTGAGTQYF. Written as DNA, the CDR3 is TGTGCCAGCAGCTCAGGGACAGGGGCCGGGACGCAGTATTTT. The V call is TRBV7-3, the J call TRBJ2-3; TRBD1 matches 10 bases. V was pared by 4 bases and J by 9 bases, with 7 bases of the junction left unmatched. The CDR3 contains 14 residues. CDR1 SGHTA and CDR2 FQGTGA come from the germline V gene.

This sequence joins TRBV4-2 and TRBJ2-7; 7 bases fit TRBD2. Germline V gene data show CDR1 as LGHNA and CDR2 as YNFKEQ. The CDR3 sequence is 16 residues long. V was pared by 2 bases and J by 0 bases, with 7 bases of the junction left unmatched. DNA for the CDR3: TGTGCCAGCAGCCAACCAGCGGGGACGAGCTCCTACGAGCAGTACTTC. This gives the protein CASSQPAGTSSYEQYF.

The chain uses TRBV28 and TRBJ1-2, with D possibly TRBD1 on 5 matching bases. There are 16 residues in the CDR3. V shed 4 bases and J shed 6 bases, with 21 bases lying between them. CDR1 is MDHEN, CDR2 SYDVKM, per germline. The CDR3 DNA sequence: TGTGCCAGCAGTTGGCCTGAAGAAGGGGACTTACATGGCTACACCTTC. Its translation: CASSWPEEGDLHGYTF.

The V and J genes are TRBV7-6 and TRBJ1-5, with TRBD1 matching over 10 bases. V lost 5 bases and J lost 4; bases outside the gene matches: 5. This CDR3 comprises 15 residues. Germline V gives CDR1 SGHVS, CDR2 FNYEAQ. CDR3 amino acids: CASSPDRGRNQPQHF. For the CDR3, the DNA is TGTGCCAGCAGCCCAGACAGGGGGCGAAATCAGCCCCAGCATTTT.

The CDR3 DNA reads as TGTGCCAGCCGCGTCAGGCACCGCTATGGCTACACCTTC. Its translation is CASRVRHRYGYTF. The chain couples TRBV12-3 or TRBV12-4 to TRBJ1-2; the D is unclear. V lost 8 bases and J lost 4, with 14 bases in between. CDR3 length equals 13 residues.

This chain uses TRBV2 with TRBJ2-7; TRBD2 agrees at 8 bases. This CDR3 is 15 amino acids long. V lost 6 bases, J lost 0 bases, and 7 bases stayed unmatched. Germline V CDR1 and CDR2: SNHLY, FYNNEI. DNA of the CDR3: TGTGCCAGCAGGACTACGGGGGGGAGCTCCTACGAGCAGTACTTC. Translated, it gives CASRTTGGSSYEQYF.

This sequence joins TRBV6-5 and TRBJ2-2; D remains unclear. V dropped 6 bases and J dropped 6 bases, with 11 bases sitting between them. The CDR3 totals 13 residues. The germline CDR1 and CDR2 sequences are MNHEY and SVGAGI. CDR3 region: CASSPIRAGELFF. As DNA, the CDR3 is TGTGCCAGCAGCCCCATACGGGCCGGGGAGCTGTTTTTT.